This T cell receptor (beta chain) was profiled in a study of vaccination effects on CD4 cells after COVID-19. General observations from the study: Vaccine- and infection-induced clones showed marked clonal contraction late following vaccination.

The CDR3 consists of 11 residues. Trimming removed 6 bases from V and 8 bases from J; junction bases left unmatched: 2. Per germline, CDR1 MNHEY and CDR2 SVGAGI. The data were produced by immunoSEQ multiplex PCR, yet TCRdb's version contains in-frame clones alone and is incomplete. Of around 30,000 clones listed, 55% to 75% are singletons. Expansion of antigen-specific CD4+ T cells with viral peptide pools was carried out by the ViraFEST assay before sequencing. Isolation of CD4+ T cells took place after about nine days of culture. Each vaccine recipient was nucleocapsid antibody negative and had no prior SARS-CoV-2 infection. Researchers swapped half the medium for IL-2 medium on both days 3 and 7. A note on this clone: The antigen remains undetermined.

Sequencing was performed on CD4+ T cells from PBMCs cultured with HCoV-229E spike peptides, taken before COVID-19 vaccination. This clonotype was sampled from a human donor who received a COVID-19 vaccine. This rearrangement joins TRBV6-5 to TRBJ2-3, with 7 bases that match TRBD1. CDR3 DNA sequence: TGTGCCAGCAGAAGACAGGGTACGCAGTATTTT. Translated, it gives CASRRQGTQYF.